Each of the 21 T cell receptor beta chains below was sequenced from the same sample in a study of cytomegalovirus exposure and HLA in healthy donors. In the PCR, 60 Vbeta and 13 Jbeta primers were used. Here immunoSEQ multiplex PCR was the method, and the copy in TCRdb shows in-frame clones only, minus some. The sample has about 160,000 clones, around 79% seen once; the top ten hold 0.98%. Input material: PBMCs. The receptors were sampled from a woman in her fifties or sixties in good health and CMV-seropositive.

The chain uses TRBV28 and TRBJ1-3; TRBD1 matches 7 bases. The CDR3 runs to 13 residues. Germline V gene sequence: CDR1 MDHEN, CDR2 SYDVKM. V lost 10 bases, J lost 2 bases, and 5 bases stayed unmatched. The CDR3 DNA reads as TGTGCCATCAAGGGGGCTGCTGGAAACACCATATATTTT. Translated: CAIKGAAGNTIYF.

This clone has more than one count but fewer than ten. The V call is TRBV7-6, the J call TRBJ2-1; 9 bases fit TRBD2. CDR1 and CDR2 (germline): SGHVS, FNYEAQ. This CDR3 is 16 amino acids long. V shed 5 bases and J 4 bases; nucleotides not matched to a gene: 9. This chain's CDR3 is CASSLSAGGGYNEQFF. For the CDR3, the DNA is TGTGCCAGCAGCCTTTCAGCGGGGGGCGGGTACAATGAGCAGTTCTTC. Based on the CDR3 plus reference TRBV7-6 and TRBJ2-1, the full variable domain is GAGVSQSPRYKVTKRGQDVALRCDPISGHVSLYWYRQALGQGPEFLTYFNYEAQQDKSGLPNDRFSAERPEGSISTLTIQRTEQRDSAMYRCASSLSAGGGYNEQFFGPGTRLTVL.

V is TRBV18 and J is TRBJ1-5, with a tentative D call TRBD1 (5 bases). The germline V gene encodes CDR1 KGHSH and CDR2 LQKENI. The CDR3 consists of 15 residues. V lost 5 bases, J lost 2 bases, and 13 bases lay in between. Written as DNA, the CDR3 is TGTGCCAGCTCAGCGGGGGTCGCTGGCAATCAGCCCCAGCATTTT. It is translated as CASSAGVAGNQPQHF.

This sequence joins TRBV7-9 and TRBJ2-5; no firm D call. The CDR3 consists of 12 residues. V was pared by 1 base and J by 5 bases, with 5 bases between. Per germline, CDR1 SEHNR and CDR2 FQNEAQ (reference sequence). CDR3 protein: CASSLGLETQYF. The CDR3 nucleotides are TGTGCCAGCAGCTTAGGGCTGGAGACCCAGTACTTC.

The chain joins TRBV19 to TRBJ1-2; D gene ambiguous. The germline V and J ends were trimmed by 7 bases and 3 bases, with 9 bases remaining between them. CDR1 and CDR2 from the germline V gene are LNHDA and SQIVND (reference sequence). The CDR3 runs 12 residues. The CDR3, as DNA: TGTGCCAGTAATGAGAGGGACTATGGCTACACCTTC. It encodes CASNERDYGYTF.

This clone was recorded only once. The junction differs from germline at one of its ends, possibly a read error. The chain has TRBV14 and TRBJ2-1, with a possible D match to TRBD2 (7 bases). The CDR3 contains 16 residues. CDR1 and CDR2 (germline): SGHDN, FVKESK. For the CDR3, the DNA is TGTGCCAGCAGCCAATGGGGGGGGGCCTCCTTCAATGAGCAGTTCTTC. Translated, it gives CASSQWGGASFNEQFF.

This clone was counted once. The rearrangement links TRBV9 to TRBJ1-2, with 7 bases fitting TRBD1. With V trimmed by 4 bases and J by 2 bases, 11 bases remained unmatched. This CDR3 is 16 amino acids long. CDR1 and CDR2 from the germline V gene are SGDLS and YYNGEE. The CDR3 protein is CASSPGEGRGNYGYTF. The CDR3 DNA sequence: TGTGCCAGCAGCCCCGGAGAGGGCAGGGGGAACTATGGCTACACCTTC.

The rearrangement joins TRBV6-1 to TRBJ2-1; D ambiguous. The V end was cut by 8 bases, the J end by 4 bases, with 6 bases between. The CDR3 is 11 residues long. The germline V gene encodes CDR1 MNHNS and CDR2 SASEGT. CDR3 sequence (DNA): TGTGCCAGCGGGCAGTACAATGAGCAGTTCTTC. Protein: CASGQYNEQFF.

This clone turned up a few times. The chain joins TRBV7-6 to TRBJ2-5, with D perhaps TRBD2 (6 bases). The CDR3 is made up of 17 amino acids. V lost 5 bases, J lost 5 bases, and 24 bases lay in between. From germline, CDR1 is SGHVS and CDR2 FNYEAQ. The CDR3 bases are TGTGCCAGCAGCCCGAACCTAGCGAGGGGAACCGGGGAGACCCAGTACTTC. This translates into CASSPNLARGTGETQYF.

The genes are TRBV18 and TRBJ2-5; possible D gene TRBD2, 6 bases. Germline V gives CDR1 KGHSH, CDR2 LQKENI. The CDR3 totals 14 residues. Trimming removed 6 bases from V and 6 bases from J, with 17 bases in between. The CDR3 DNA reads as TGTGCCAGCTCTCCAACCGTGGGGGGAAAGACCCAGTACTTC. This translates into CASSPTVGGKTQYF.

The chain carries TRBV7-2 and TRBJ2-7, with D possibly matching TRBD2 (7 bases). Germline lookup yields CDR1 SGHTA and CDR2 FQGNSA. The CDR3 runs 17 residues. Trimming left V 4 bases short and J 3 bases short, with 22 bases between. CDR3 nucleotides: TGTGCCAGCAGCTCCCTTGATCGGGGGGCGGGGCTCTACGAGCAGTACTTC. Amino acids: CASSSLDRGAGLYEQYF.

The gene calls are TRBV7-9 and TRBJ2-7; a weak D match, TRBD1 (5 bases). With 5 bases removed from V and 3 bases from J, the gap between germline ends came to 11 bases. CDR1 SEHNR and CDR2 FQNEAQ come from the germline V gene (reference sequence). The CDR3 consists of 13 residues. The CDR3 loop reads CASSRQGIYEQYF. The CDR3 DNA sequence: TGTGCCAGCAGCCGTCAGGGAATCTACGAGCAGTACTTC.

CDR3 in DNA: TGTGCCAGCTCACTCTTCGAGCGGGACAAATCTATAGGCTACACCTTC. It yields the protein CASSLFERDKSIGYTF. The chain uses TRBV18 and TRBJ1-2; D may be TRBD1 (6 bases). The CDR3 loop spans 16 amino acids. CDR1 is KGHSH and CDR2 is LQKENI in the germline V gene. V shed 4 bases and J shed 8 bases, with 23 bases lying between them.

The gene calls are TRBV6-6 and TRBJ2-3; 7 positions match TRBD2. This CDR3 contains 14 residues. CDR1 and CDR2 from the germline V gene are MNHNY and SVGAGI (reference sequence). Trimming took 5 bases from V and 6 from J; bases not matched to a gene: 8. The CDR3 loop reads CASSVRLAADTQYF. The CDR3 nucleotides read TGTGCCAGCAGTGTAAGACTAGCCGCCGATACGCAGTATTTT.

The rearrangement joins TRBV5-3 to TRBJ2-1, with 11 bases identical to TRBD1. TRBV5-3 falls under the ORF class, with uncertain function. The CDR3 spans 18 residues. With 1 base clipped from V and 7 bases from J, the junction kept 13 bases outside the gene matches. CDR3 DNA sequence: TGTGCCAGAAGCTTGCGGTGGTATGTGGGACAGGGGGATAATGAGCAGTTCTTC. This gives the protein CARSLRWYVGQGDNEQFF.

The chain carries TRBV27 and TRBJ1-6; no firm D call. Germline CDR1 and CDR2: MNHEY and SMNVEV (reference sequence). With 2 bases removed from V and 10 bases from J, the gap between germline ends came to 24 bases. The CDR3 is 18 amino acids. The CDR3 here is CASSLRGGRDSINSPLHF. Written as DNA, the CDR3 is TGTGCCAGCAGTTTAAGAGGCGGGAGGGATAGTATAAACTCACCCCTCCACTTT.

The genes are TRBV2 and TRBJ2-1; no reliable D call. The CDR3 is 11 residues long. In germline, CDR1 is SNHLY, CDR2 FYNNEI. Between the trimmed V and J ends, which lost 6 bases and 8 bases, there was a span of 8 bases. CDR3 region: CASRLVDEQFF. CDR3 DNA sequence: TGTGCCAGCAGGCTAGTTGATGAGCAGTTCTTC.

The gene calls are TRBV12-1 and TRBJ2-1; TRBD1 was called by the table and not checked on the DNA. TRBV12-1 counts as a pseudogene. CDR3 length: 14 amino acids. This chain's CDR3 is CASSFWGRGDEQFF. For the CDR3, the DNA is TGTGCCAGCAGCTTTTGGGGCAGGGGCGATGAGCAGTTCTTC.

This chain links TRBV28 with TRBJ2-5; tentative D call: TRBD2 (6 bases). The CDR3 consists of 13 residues. V was trimmed by 7 bases and J by 7 bases, leaving 16 bases between them. CDR1 is MDHEN and CDR2 is SYDVKM in the germline V gene. The CDR3 region is CASMVPGRSTQYF. CDR3 nucleotides: TGTGCCAGCATGGTTCCAGGGAGGTCGACCCAGTACTTC.

V usage is TRBV5-1 and J usage is TRBJ2-3, with 9 bases identical to TRBD2. The CDR3 runs to 17 residues. Germline V CDR1 and CDR2: SGHRS, YFSETQ. V gave up 0 bases and J gave up 0 bases; unmatched junction bases: 5. The CDR3 nucleotides are TGCGCCAGCAGCTTGGCTGCTAGCGGGGCCAGCACAGATACGCAGTATTTT. Translating gives CASSLAASGASTDTQYF.

The V and J genes are TRBV2 and TRBJ2-5, with 7 bases lining up with TRBD1. CDR1 and CDR2 (germline): SNHLY, FYNNEI. The CDR3 has 14 amino acids. The junction had 3 bases not matched to a gene; V was cut back by 2 bases and J by 3 bases. The CDR3 reads CASSEITGEETQYF. The CDR3 region has the DNA TGTGCCAGCAGTGAAATTACAGGGGAAGAGACCCAGTACTTC.